The 24 T cell receptor beta chains listed next were all sequenced from one sample in a study of blood T cell repertoires in COVID-19. Assay used: immunoSEQ multiplex PCR; TCRdb lists only in-frame clones, some missing. The data contain some 350,000 clones, around nine tenths of them seen just once; the ten biggest clones take up 6% to 8.5%. The specimen was peripheral blood. All receptors come from a woman between 70 and 85 years old with COVID-19, enrolled during active disease.

This clone was counted a single time. V gene TRBV2 combines with J gene TRBJ2-5; 7 nucleotides match TRBD2. Germline trimming cut 6 bases from V and 7 bases from J; bases unmatched to any gene: 5. Per the germline V gene, CDR1 is SNHLY and CDR2 is FYNNEI. The CDR3 spans 12 residues. Here the CDR3 DNA reads TGTGCCAGCAGCGGGGAGCGGGGGACCCAGTACTTC. Its protein product is CASSGERGTQYF.

The V gene is TRBV19, the J gene TRBJ1-1; possibly TRBD1 for D (6 bases). Trimming took 4 bases from V and 4 from J, leaving 13 bases between them. CDR1 and CDR2 (germline): LNHDA, SQIVND (reference sequence). The CDR3 runs to 14 residues. DNA of the CDR3: TGTGCCAGTAGTACACAGGGTCGTGGCACTGAAGCTTTCTTT. Translated, it gives CASSTQGRGTEAFF.

This clone has only one observation. The rearrangement joins TRBV5-5 to TRBJ1-3, with D possibly being TRBD1 (6 bases). Germline CDR1 and CDR2: SGHKS and YYEKEE (reference sequence). The CDR3 is 12 residues long. V was shortened by 2 bases and J by 7 bases, with 7 bases between the two germline ends. The CDR3 region is CASSFQGNTIYF. The CDR3 DNA sequence: TGTGCCAGCAGCTTTCAGGGGAACACCATATATTTT.

The CDR3: CASSPGGRDSPLHF. The DNA of the CDR3 is TGTGCCAGCTCTCCAGGGGGGAGGGATTCACCCCTCCACTTT. The chain employs TRBV18 and TRBJ1-6, with TRBD1 identical over 7 bases. Germline V CDR1 and CDR2: KGHSH, LQKENI. The CDR3 is made up of 14 amino acids. V lost 6 bases and J lost 8; bases outside the gene matches: 7.

V is TRBV6-5 and J is TRBJ2-3, with TRBD1 matching 7 bases. Germline trimming cut 7 bases from V and 8 bases from J; bases unmatched to any gene: 15. The CDR3 has 15 residues. Germline V gene data show CDR1 as MNHEY and CDR2 as SVGAGI. CDR3 nucleotides: TGTGCCAGCACCCCCAAAGGCAAGGCAGGGGGTACGCAGTATTTT. Protein: CASTPKGKAGGTQYF.

This chain links TRBV11-2 with TRBJ2-1; 10 nucleotides align to TRBD1. The CDR3 has 19 residues. V was clipped by 0 bases and J by 3 bases; unmatched bases: 11. From germline, CDR1 is SGHAT and CDR2 FQNNGV. The CDR3 region is CASSLEWGDRGVFYNEQFF. CDR3 nucleotides: TGTGCCAGCAGCTTAGAATGGGGGGACAGGGGAGTTTTCTACAATGAGCAGTTCTTC.

This clone was picked up a small number of times. The rearrangement uses TRBV19 and TRBJ1-1, with 8 bases fitting TRBD1. The CDR3 is 18 amino acids. Losses at the gene ends were 5 bases for V and 2 bases for J; bases not matched to a gene: 16. Germline lookup yields CDR1 LNHDA and CDR2 SQIVND (reference sequence). CDR3 residues: CASSLRDRGPSSNTEAFF. Written as DNA, the CDR3 is TGTGCCAGTAGTCTCAGAGACAGGGGCCCAAGCTCAAACACTGAAGCTTTCTTT.

The CDR3 here is CASSQPTGGSTEAFF. CDR3 nucleotides: TGCGCCAGCAGCCAACCGACAGGGGGGAGCACTGAAGCTTTCTTT. The chain links TRBV4-1 to TRBJ1-1; 9 nucleotides line up with TRBD1. The V gene's germline CDR1 is MGHRA and CDR2 YSYEKL. V shed 2 bases and J 4 bases; nucleotides not matched to a gene: 5. CDR3 length: 15 residues.

The V gene is TRBV27, the J gene TRBJ1-2, with D possibly matching TRBD1 (5 bases). This CDR3 region has 15 residues. The germline CDR1 and CDR2 sequences are MNHEY and SMNVEV (reference sequence). V lost 2 bases and J lost 1, with 11 bases in between. CDR3 loop: CASSLLGGINYGYTF. DNA for the CDR3: TGTGCCAGCAGTTTACTCGGGGGAATTAACTATGGCTACACCTTC.

The genes are TRBV6-5 and TRBJ1-3; D is undetermined. CDR1 is MNHEY, CDR2 SVGAGI, per germline. The V and J ends lost 2 bases and 4 bases respectively, with 9 bases between them. The CDR3 has 14 residues. CDR3 sequence (DNA): TGTGCCAGCAGTTACGACATCTTGGGAAACACCATATATTTT. Protein: CASSYDILGNTIYF.

This clone was counted once. The chain recombines TRBV10-3 with TRBJ1-1; no definite D call. This CDR3 is built from 13 residues. Looked up from germline, CDR1 is ENHRY and CDR2 is SYGVKD. Trimming pared 7 bases from V and 0 bases from J, leaving 9 bases between. The CDR3 DNA is TGTGCCATCAAAGAGAATGTGAACACTGAAGCTTTCTTT. This gives the protein CAIKENVNTEAFF.

This clone has just a few counts. The chain links TRBV14 to TRBJ1-3, with D possibly matching TRBD1 (6 bases). The CDR3 consists of 16 residues. V was shortened by 1 base and J by 2 bases, with 12 bases between the two germline ends. In germline, CDR1 is SGHDN, CDR2 FVKESK. CDR3 protein: CASSQGSGDTGNTIYF. The DNA for the CDR3 is TGTGCCAGCAGCCAAGGTTCCGGGGACACTGGAAACACCATATATTTT. Together with reference TRBV14 and TRBJ1-3, the CDR3 gives the full variable domain: EAGVTQFPSHSVIEKGQTVTLRCDPISGHDNLYWYRRVMGKEIKFLLHFVKESKQDESGMPNNRFLAERTGGTYSTLKVQPAELEDSGVYFCASSQGSGDTGNTIYFGEGSWLTVV.

In DNA, the CDR3 is TGTGCCAGCAGCTTCTCCAGGGGGAACACCGGGGAGCTGTTTTTT. Encoded protein: CASSFSRGNTGELFF. The genes are TRBV5-4 and TRBJ2-2, with D maybe TRBD1 (6 bases). Germline lookup yields CDR1 SGHNT and CDR2 YYREEE (reference sequence). Between the trimmed V and J ends, which lost 2 bases and 1 base, there was a span of 9 bases. This CDR3 comprises 15 residues.

As DNA, the CDR3 is TGTGCCACCAGTGATACTGTAGCGGGGGAGACCCAGTACTTC. Protein: CATSDTVAGETQYF. This chain connects TRBV24-1 to TRBJ2-5; 8 bases line up with TRBD2. Germline assignment: CDR1 KGHDR and CDR2 SFDVKD. V gave up 3 bases and J gave up 5 bases; unmatched junction bases: 4. CDR3 length: 14 residues.

The chain has TRBV2 and TRBJ1-6, with no clear D. Per germline, CDR1 SNHLY and CDR2 FYNNEI. The CDR3 is 13 amino acids. Trimming pared 7 bases from V and 6 bases from J, leaving 10 bases between. DNA for the CDR3: TGTGCCAGCACCCCGAGTGGTAATTCACCCCTCCACTTT. This encodes CASTPSGNSPLHF.

This clone came up a few times. V gene TRBV6-5 combines with J gene TRBJ1-1; TRBD1 matches at 9 bases. The CDR3 has 13 amino acids. CDR1 MNHEY and CDR2 SVGAGI come from the germline V gene. With 5 bases clipped from V and 8 bases from J, the junction kept 6 bases outside the gene matches. In DNA form, the CDR3 reads TGTGCCAGCAGTAGGGACAGGGTCGGGGAAGCTTTCTTT. Its translation is CASSRDRVGEAFF.

The chain is built from TRBV7-2 and TRBJ2-7; 8 bases align to TRBD2. This CDR3 has 14 amino acids. V was clipped by 4 bases and J by 2 bases; unmatched bases: 4. Germline CDR1 and CDR2: SGHTA and FQGNSA. As DNA, the CDR3 is TGTGCCAGCAGCTCAACCGGGGGGGCCTACGAGCAGTACTTC. Protein sequence: CASSSTGGAYEQYF.

The chain is built from TRBV20-1 and TRBJ2-3; TRBD1 agrees at 7 bases. Germline assignment: CDR1 DFQATT and CDR2 SNEGSKA (reference sequence). Germline trimming cut 4 bases from V and 1 base from J; bases unmatched to any gene: 11. The CDR3 contains 16 residues. DNA of the CDR3: TGCAGTGCTATTGACATTAGGGGGCGCGGCACAGATACGCAGTATTTT. It codes for CSAIDIRGRGTDTQYF.

The rearrangement links TRBV28 to TRBJ1-1; D unresolved. Per germline, CDR1 MDHEN and CDR2 SYDVKM. Between the trimmed V and J ends, which lost 6 bases and 6 bases, there was a span of 8 bases. The CDR3 has 11 amino acids. CDR3 coding DNA: TGTGCCAGCAGGGGGAGTGCTGAAGCTTTCTTT. This translates into CASRGSAEAFF.

This chain connects TRBV15 to TRBJ2-2, with 15 bases lining up with TRBD2. The CDR3 totals 21 residues. From germline, CDR1 is LNHNV and CDR2 YYDKDF (reference sequence). With V trimmed by 2 bases and J by 6 bases, 16 bases remained unmatched. In nucleotides, the CDR3 is TGTGCCACCAGCAGAAAGACGATATTCGGACTAGCGGGGGGGGTCCCCGGGGAGCTGTTTTTT. Amino acids: CATSRKTIFGLAGGVPGELFF.

The chain has TRBV7-3 and TRBJ2-1, with 9 bases aligning to TRBD2. This CDR3 has 14 amino acids. V lost 4 bases and J lost 9; bases outside the gene matches: 7. CDR1 SGHTA and CDR2 FQGTGA come from the germline V gene. The CDR3 region has the DNA TGTGCCAGCAGCTCGGCGGGGGGGCCAGGTGAGCAGTTCTTC. Its protein is CASSSAGGPGEQFF. Filled out from reference TRBV7-3 and TRBJ2-1, the complete variable domain reads GAGVSQTPSNKVTEKGKYVELRCDPISGHTALYWYRQSLGQGPEFLIYFQGTGAADDSGLPNDRFFAVRPEGSVSTLKIQRTERGDSAVYLCASSSAGGPGEQFFGPGTRLTVL.

The chain carries TRBV5-6 and TRBJ1-2; D not certain. The CDR3 loop spans 13 amino acids. Trimming cost V 0 bases and J 4 bases, with 7 bases left between them. Germline CDR1 reads SGHDT; CDR2 reads YYEEEE. Here the CDR3 reads CASSLGLSYGYTF. CDR3 DNA: TGTGCCAGCAGCTTGGGACTCTCCTATGGCTACACCTTC. The full variable domain, completed using reference TRBV5-6 and TRBJ1-2, is DAGVTQSPTHLIKTRGQQVTLRCSPKSGHDTVSWYQQALGQGPQFIFQYYEEEERQRGNFPDRFSGHQFPNYSSELNVNALLLGDSALYLCASSLGLSYGYTFGSGTRLTVV.

The chain has TRBV2 and TRBJ1-1, with 7 bases fitting TRBD1. The V and J ends lost 6 bases and 2 bases, in that order; junction bases with no gene match: 3. The CDR3 spans 13 residues. CDR1 is SNHLY, CDR2 FYNNEI, per germline. The CDR3 DNA follows: TGTGCCAGCAGCAGGGACAGTAACACTGAAGCTTTCTTT. This encodes CASSRDSNTEAFF.

The chain combines TRBV29-1 with TRBJ1-1, with D unclear. The germline V gene encodes CDR1 SQVTM and CDR2 ANQGSEA. This CDR3 region has 10 residues. Trimming left V 8 bases short and J 7 bases short, with 11 bases between. This CDR3 reads CSPYEVEAFF. The CDR3 region has the DNA TGCAGCCCTTATGAGGTTGAAGCTTTCTTT.